This TCR beta chain was observed in a study of T-cell memory formation after mild COVID-19. At the level of the study: Largely donor-specific TCR clusters were found. Whole-study findings and limits: Shrinking CD4+ clones were chiefly CM and EM; CD8+ ones were chiefly EMRA. Whether second-wave clones peaking at day 37 were SARS-CoV-2 specific went unconfirmed.

V was pared by 2 bases and J by 5 bases, with 15 bases of the junction left unmatched. The CDR3 covers 17 residues. This clonotype was seen only a few times. The antigen is undetermined. Constant-segment-primed 5'RACE gave TCR alpha and TCR beta cDNA libraries with sample barcodes and UMIs. TCRdb itself ran the 5' RACE reads through MiXCR, one entry per CDR3 protein. This table has around 45,000 distinct CDR3 sequences, 8.5% to 10% appearing once. The rearrangement joins TRBV12-3 or TRBV12-4 to TRBJ2-7, with 7 nucleotides matching TRBD2. This receptor was taken from an adult woman who had mild COVID-19 (a few samples of this study predate the infection). Cell type and time point are not known. The sequenced sample was PBMCs or a T cell subset sorted from them (not recorded which). The CDR3 coding sequence is TGTGCCAGCAGTTTAAAAAGGGGAGGGCCGGTGATAAACGAGCAGTACTTC. It translates to CASSLKRGGPVINEQYF.